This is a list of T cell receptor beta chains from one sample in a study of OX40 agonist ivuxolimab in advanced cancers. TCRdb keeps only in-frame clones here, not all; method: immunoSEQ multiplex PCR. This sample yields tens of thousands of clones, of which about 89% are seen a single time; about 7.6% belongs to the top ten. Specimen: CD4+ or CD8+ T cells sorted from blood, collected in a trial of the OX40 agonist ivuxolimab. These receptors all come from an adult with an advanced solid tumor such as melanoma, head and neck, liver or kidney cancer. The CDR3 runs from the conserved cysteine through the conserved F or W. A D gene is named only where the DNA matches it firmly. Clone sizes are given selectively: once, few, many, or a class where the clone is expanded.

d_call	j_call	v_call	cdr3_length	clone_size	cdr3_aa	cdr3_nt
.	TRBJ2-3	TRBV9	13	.	CASSVEDSDTQYF	TGTGCCAGCAGCGTAGAAGACTCAGATACGCAGTATTTT
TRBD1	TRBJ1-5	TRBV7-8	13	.	CASSLGTGAAQHF	TGTGCCAGCAGCTTAGGGACAGGAGCGGCCCAGCATTTT
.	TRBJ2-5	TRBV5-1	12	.	CASSLSEETQYF	TGCGCCAGCAGCTTGTCTGAGGAGACCCAGTACTTC
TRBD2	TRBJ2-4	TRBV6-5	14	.	CASSWTSGENIQYF	TGTGCCAGCAGTTGGACTAGCGGGGAAAACATTCAGTACTTC
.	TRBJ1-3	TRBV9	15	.	CASSVGDVSGNTIYF	TGTGCCAGCAGCGTAGGGGACGTCTCTGGAAACACCATATATTTT
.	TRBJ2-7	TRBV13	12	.	CASSQQGYEQYF	TGTGCCAGCAGCCAGCAGGGTTACGAGCAGTACTTC
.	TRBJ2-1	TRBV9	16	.	CASSEGAGGTYNEQFF	TGTGCCAGCAGCGAGGGGGCGGGAGGTACCTACAATGAGCAGTTCTTC
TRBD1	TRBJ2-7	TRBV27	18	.	CASSPLPPRDRVKREQYF	TGTGCCAGCAGTCCCCTACCACCTCGGGACAGGGTCAAGAGGGAGCAGTACTTC
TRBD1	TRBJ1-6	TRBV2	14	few	CASSHTGGPSPLHF	TGTGCCAGCAGCCACACAGGGGGTCCCTCACCCCTCCACTTT
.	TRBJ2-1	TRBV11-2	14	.	CASSLDPSYNEQFF	TGTGCCAGCAGCTTAGACCCATCCTACAATGAGCAGTTCTTC
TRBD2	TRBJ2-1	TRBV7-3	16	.	CASSSPLAGGRNEQFF	TGTGCCAGCAGCTCCCCCTTAGCGGGAGGGAGGAATGAGCAGTTCTTC